The source of this T cell receptor (beta chain) is a study of post-analysis software for immune sequencing data. Overall study: Both relapsing-remitting and secondary progressive multiple sclerosis featured among the disease courses, as did progressive-relapsing multiple sclerosis.

Note on this clonotype: As yet, its antigen is unknown.

Germline CDR1 is SGHRS and CDR2 is YFSETQ. The CDR3 spans 14 residues. The V and J ends lost 4 bases and 3 bases, in that order; junction bases with no gene match: 4. The library was made from cDNA and included unique molecular identifiers. The yield from roughly 1 to 10 million T cells was around 500,000 cDNA molecules in total. TCRdb itself ran the PCR reads through MiXCR, one entry per CDR3 protein. Counted here are around 700,000 distinct CDR3 sequences, 55% to 60% occurring once; the ten biggest clones make up about 11%. Study-wide results and caveats: Patients showed TRBV5-6, TRBV5-1 and TRBV20-1 among four to six TRBV segments more frequent than in controls. People with multiple sclerosis had a significantly lower normalized Chao1 diversity than controls did. Co-batched samples clustered tightly together by F measure.

V gene TRBV5-1 combines with J gene TRBJ2-7; 10 nucleotides match TRBD1. Sequencing was carried out using blood. The clonotype was recovered from a girl aged 2 to 9 with multiple sclerosis. CDR3 nucleotide sequence: TGCGCCAGCAGCGAGACAGGGGGCGGCTACGAGCAGTACTTC. Its protein is CASSETGGGYEQYF.